The sequence of this TCR beta chain was determined in a study of blood T cell repertoires in COVID-19. Study summary: COVID-19 samples collected from the United States, Italy and Spain covered acute and convalescent phases.

Libraries were prepared by immunoSEQ multiplex PCR; TCRdb keeps only in-frame clonotypes and omits some of them. The sample contains roughly 97,000 clones, about 87% of which appear only once. The V gene's germline CDR1 is MNHEY and CDR2 SVGAGI. The CDR3 totals 13 residues. V was cut by 2 bases and J by 7 bases, with 12 bases left in between. The V and J genes are TRBV6-5 and TRBJ2-7; the D gene is possibly TRBD2 (6 bases). The sequencing input was peripheral blood. This TCR derives from a man aged 50 to 60 with acute or convalescent COVID-19. The CDR3 sequence: CASSYTRAGEQYF. The DNA for the CDR3 is TGTGCCAGCAGTTACACGAGGGCGGGGGAGCAGTACTTC.